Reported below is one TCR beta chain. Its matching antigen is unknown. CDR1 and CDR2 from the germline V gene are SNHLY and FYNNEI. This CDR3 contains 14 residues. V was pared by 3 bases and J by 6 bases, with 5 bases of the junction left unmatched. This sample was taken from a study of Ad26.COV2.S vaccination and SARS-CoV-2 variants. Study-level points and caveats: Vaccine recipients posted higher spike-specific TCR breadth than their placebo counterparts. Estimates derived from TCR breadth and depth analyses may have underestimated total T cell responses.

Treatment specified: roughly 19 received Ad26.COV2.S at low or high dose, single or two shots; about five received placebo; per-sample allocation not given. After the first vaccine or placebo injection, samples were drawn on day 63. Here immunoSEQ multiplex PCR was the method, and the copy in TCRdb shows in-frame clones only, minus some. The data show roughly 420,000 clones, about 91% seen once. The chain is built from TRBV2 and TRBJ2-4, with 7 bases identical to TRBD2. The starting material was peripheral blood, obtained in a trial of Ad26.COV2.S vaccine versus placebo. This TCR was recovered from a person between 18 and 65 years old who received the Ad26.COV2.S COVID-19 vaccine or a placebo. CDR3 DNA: TGTGCCAGCAGTGAGGCGGGGGTTATAAACATTCAGTACTTC. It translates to CASSEAGVINIQYF.